These T cell receptor beta chains were read from a single sample in a study of graft-versus-host responses after intestinal transplantation. Profiling relied on immunoSEQ multiplex PCR, and the TCRdb table lists in-frame clones only, not all of them. The table shows around 37,000 clones, with approximately 90% occurring only once. Material: ileum tissue, obtained around 190 days after intestinal transplant. These receptors were collected from a human patient who received an intestinal transplant, so some T cells may come from the graft donor. The CDR3 runs from the conserved cysteine through the conserved F or W. The D gene is left open where the match is weak. Some rows have no size entry. The others give once, few or many, or a class for an expanded clone.

V gene: TRBV4-2; J gene: TRBJ2-1; D gene: TRBD2; clone size: .; CDR3 DNA: TGTGCCAGCAGCCAACCTAGCGGGAGGAAGGGCTACAATGAGCAGTTCTTC; CDR3 protein: CASSQPSGRKGYNEQFF
V gene: TRBV5-1; J gene: TRBJ2-7; D gene: TRBD2; clone size: .; CDR3 DNA: TGCGCCAGCAGCACCGGCGGGGGGAGGGGATCGAACGAGCAGTACTTC; CDR3 protein: CASSTGGGRGSNEQYF
V gene: TRBV5-1; J gene: TRBJ2-1; D gene: TRBD2; clone size: .; CDR3 DNA: TGCGCCAGCAGCTTGGCTAGCGGGGGAGGAAATGAGCAGTTCTTC; CDR3 protein: CASSLASGGGNEQFF
V gene: TRBV27; J gene: TRBJ1-1; D gene: .; clone size: .; CDR3 DNA: TGTGCCAGCAGTTGGAGAGGGGACAAGAACACTGAAGCTTTCTTT; CDR3 protein: CASSWRGDKNTEAFF
V gene: TRBV6-5; J gene: TRBJ1-5; D gene: .; clone size: .; CDR3 DNA: TGTGCCAGCAGTTACGTGAGGGGCGATCAGCCCCAGCATTTT; CDR3 protein: CASSYVRGDQPQHF
V gene: TRBV5-1; J gene: TRBJ2-3; D gene: .; clone size: .; CDR3 DNA: TGCGCCAGCAGCTTGGGCGAGTGGCCCACAGATACGCAGTATTTT; CDR3 protein: CASSLGEWPTDTQYF
V gene: TRBV11-2; J gene: TRBJ2-5; D gene: .; clone size: .; CDR3 DNA: TGTGCCAGCAGTACGGAAGTGACCCAGTACTTC; CDR3 protein: CASSTEVTQYF
V gene: TRBV2; J gene: TRBJ2-1; D gene: TRBD2; clone size: .; CDR3 DNA: TGTGCCAGCAGGGTAGCGGGAGGGATAAATGAGCAGTTCTTC; CDR3 protein: CASRVAGGINEQFF
V gene: TRBV18; J gene: TRBJ2-1; D gene: .; clone size: .; CDR3 DNA: TGTGCCAGCTCACCACCACCGAGACAGGTCTACAATGAGCAGTTCTTC; CDR3 protein: CASSPPPRQVYNEQFF
V gene: TRBV5-1; J gene: TRBJ2-2; D gene: TRBD2; clone size: .; CDR3 DNA: TGCGCCAGCAGCCGAAGCACTAGCGGGATGGAGCGGGAGCTGTTTTTT; CDR3 protein: CASSRSTSGMERELFF
V gene: TRBV9; J gene: TRBJ2-1; D gene: .; clone size: .; CDR3 DNA: TGTGCCAGCAGCGGTTTCCCGGGGCTATACAATGAGCAGTTCTTC; CDR3 protein: CASSGFPGLYNEQFF
V gene: TRBV19; J gene: TRBJ2-7; D gene: .; clone size: .; CDR3 DNA: TGTGCCAGTAGTATAGACCGGGCGCGGGACTACGAGCAGTACTTC; CDR3 protein: CASSIDRARDYEQYF
V gene: TRBV7-9; J gene: TRBJ2-7; D gene: .; clone size: .; CDR3 DNA: TGTGCCAGCAGCCGAATGACCGGAGCAGTGGCTTCCGAGCAGTACTTC; CDR3 protein: CASSRMTGAVASEQYF
V gene: TRBV7-8; J gene: TRBJ2-4; D gene: .; clone size: .; CDR3 DNA: TGTGCCAGCAGCTTAGGAGGTAGTATAGCCAAAAACATTCAGTACTTC; CDR3 protein: CASSLGGSIAKNIQYF
V gene: TRBV30; J gene: TRBJ2-4; D gene: TRBD2; clone size: once; CDR3 DNA: TGTGCCTGGAGTTCCTTAGCGGGGGACATTCAGTACTTC; CDR3 protein: CAWSSLAGDIQYF
V gene: TRBV7-8; J gene: TRBJ2-7; D gene: .; clone size: .; CDR3 DNA: TGTGCCAGCAGTCACACCGGGACATCTCTCTACGAGCAGTACTTC; CDR3 protein: CASSHTGTSLYEQYF
V gene: TRBV9; J gene: TRBJ2-2; D gene: .; clone size: .; CDR3 DNA: TGTGCCAGCAGCGTCAGCGGTGTAAACACCGGGGAGCTGTTTTTT; CDR3 protein: CASSVSGVNTGELFF
V gene: TRBV6-1; J gene: TRBJ1-2; D gene: .; clone size: .; CDR3 DNA: TGTGCCGAAAATGAGCCGCTGCTCTATGGCTACACCTTC; CDR3 protein: CAENEPLLYGYTF
V gene: TRBV5-8; J gene: TRBJ1-6; D gene: .; clone size: .; CDR3 DNA: TGTGCCAGCAGCCTCCTTCGGGGTAATTCACCCCTCCACTTT; CDR3 protein: CASSLLRGNSPLHF
V gene: TRBV7-2; J gene: TRBJ2-1; D gene: .; clone size: .; CDR3 DNA: TGTGCCAGCAGCCCCCAACTGGACAATGAGCAGTTCTTC; CDR3 protein: CASSPQLDNEQFF
V gene: TRBV28; J gene: TRBJ1-2; D gene: .; clone size: .; CDR3 DNA: TGTGCCAGCAGCCTGAGACACCTACTCAATTACACCTTC; CDR3 protein: CASSLRHLLNYTF
V gene: TRBV28; J gene: TRBJ2-7; D gene: TRBD2; clone size: .; CDR3 DNA: TGTGCCAGCAGTCATGGACTAGCGGGTTACGAGCAGTACTTC; CDR3 protein: CASSHGLAGYEQYF
V gene: TRBV20-1; J gene: TRBJ2-1; D gene: .; clone size: .; CDR3 DNA: TGCAGTGCTAGATTCTGGAATGAGCAGTTCTTC; CDR3 protein: CSARFWNEQFF
V gene: TRBV5-1; J gene: TRBJ2-3; D gene: .; clone size: .; CDR3 DNA: TGCGCCAGCAGCTTGGGCGCGACAGATACGCAGTATTTT; CDR3 protein: CASSLGATDTQYF